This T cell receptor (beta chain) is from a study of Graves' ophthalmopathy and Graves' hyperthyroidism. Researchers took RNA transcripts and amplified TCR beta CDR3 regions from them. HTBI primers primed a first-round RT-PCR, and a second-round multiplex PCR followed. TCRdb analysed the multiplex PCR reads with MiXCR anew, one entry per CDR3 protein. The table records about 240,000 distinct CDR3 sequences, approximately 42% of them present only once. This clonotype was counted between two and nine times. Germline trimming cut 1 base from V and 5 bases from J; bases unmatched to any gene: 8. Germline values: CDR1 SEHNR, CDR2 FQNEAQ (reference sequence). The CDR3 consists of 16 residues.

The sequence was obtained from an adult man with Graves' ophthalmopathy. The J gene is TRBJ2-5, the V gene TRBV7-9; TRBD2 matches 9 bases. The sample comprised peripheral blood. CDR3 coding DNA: TGTGCCAGCAGCTTAGGGGTAGCGGGGGCGGGGGAGACCCAGTACTTC. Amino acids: CASSLGVAGAGETQYF. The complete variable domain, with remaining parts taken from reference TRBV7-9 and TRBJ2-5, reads DTGVSQNPRHKITKRGQNVTFRCDPISEHNRLYWYRQTLGQGPEFLTYFQNEAQLEKSRLLSDRFSAERPKGSFSTLEIQRTEQGDSAMYLCASSLGVAGAGETQYFGPGTRLLVL.